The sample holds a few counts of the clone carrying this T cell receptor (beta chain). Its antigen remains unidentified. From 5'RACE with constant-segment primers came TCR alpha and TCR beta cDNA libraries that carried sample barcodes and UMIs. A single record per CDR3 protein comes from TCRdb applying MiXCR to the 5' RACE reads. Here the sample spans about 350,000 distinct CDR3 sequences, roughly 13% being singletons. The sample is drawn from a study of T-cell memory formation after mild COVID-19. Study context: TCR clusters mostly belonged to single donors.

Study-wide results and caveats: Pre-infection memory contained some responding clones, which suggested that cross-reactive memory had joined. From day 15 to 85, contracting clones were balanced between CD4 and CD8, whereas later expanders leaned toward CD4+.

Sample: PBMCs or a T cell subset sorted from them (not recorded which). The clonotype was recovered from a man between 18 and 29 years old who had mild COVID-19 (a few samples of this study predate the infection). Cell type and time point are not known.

The CDR3 coding sequence is TGTGCCAGCAGCCAAGACGAGGGGGTTTATTCACCCCTCCACTTT. As protein: CASSQDEGVYSPLHF. The V and J genes are TRBV3-1 and TRBJ1-6, with D maybe TRBD1 (6 bases). Trimming took off 0 bases at V and 8 bases at J, with 11 bases between the two ends. This CDR3 contains 15 residues. The germline CDR1 and CDR2 sequences are LGHDT and YNNKEL (reference sequence).